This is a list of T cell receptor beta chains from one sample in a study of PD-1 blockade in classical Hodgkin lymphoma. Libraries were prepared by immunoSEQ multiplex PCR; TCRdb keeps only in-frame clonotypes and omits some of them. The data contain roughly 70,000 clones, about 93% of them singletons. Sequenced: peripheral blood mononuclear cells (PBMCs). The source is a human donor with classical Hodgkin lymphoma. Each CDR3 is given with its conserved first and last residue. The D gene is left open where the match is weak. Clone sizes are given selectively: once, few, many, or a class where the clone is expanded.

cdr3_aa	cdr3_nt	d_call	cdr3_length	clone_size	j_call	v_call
CASSQGLMAGGPYNEQFF	TGTGCCAGCAGTCAGGGGTTGATGGCGGGAGGGCCCTACAATGAGCAGTTCTTC	TRBD2	18	-	TRBJ2-1	TRBV28
CSTDRGAEAFF	TGCAGCACGGACAGGGGTGCTGAAGCTTTCTTT	TRBD1	11	-	TRBJ1-1	TRBV29-1
CAWSLGLLYEQYF	TGTGCCTGGAGTTTAGGGCTCCTCTACGAGCAGTACTTC	-	13	-	TRBJ2-7	TRBV30
CASSQPSMSYGYTF	TGTGCCAGCAGCCAACCTTCAATGTCCTATGGCTACACCTTC	-	14	-	TRBJ1-2	TRBV4-2
CASSLGTSRTDTQYF	TGTGCCAGCAGCTTAGGGACTAGCCGCACAGATACGCAGTATTTT	TRBD2	15	-	TRBJ2-3	TRBV7-7
CAGARSGNTGELFF	TGTGCCGGCGCTCGGTCGGGGAACACCGGGGAGCTGTTTTTT	-	14	-	TRBJ2-2	TRBV6-6
CASSLVSGTPSGYTF	TGTGCCAGCAGCTTAGTATCCGGGACACCTTCAGGCTACACCTTC	-	15	-	TRBJ1-2	TRBV7-2
CASSQAGQGGTQYF	TGTGCCAGCAGCCAAGCGGGTCAGGGAGGTACGCAGTATTTT	-	14	-	TRBJ2-3	TRBV4-2
CASSTQGQGADEQFF	TGTGCCAGTAGTACCCAAGGACAGGGGGCAGATGAGCAGTTCTTC	TRBD1	15	-	TRBJ2-1	TRBV19
CASSPNRIGLGSTNEKLFF	TGTGCCAGCAGTCCAAACCGCATCGGCCTGGGGTCAACTAATGAAAAACTGTTTTTT	-	19	-	TRBJ1-4	TRBV6-8
CASSLEAGRATGELFF	TGTGCCAGCAGCTTAGAAGCAGGGAGGGCGACCGGGGAGCTGTTTTTT	TRBD2	16	-	TRBJ2-2	TRBV7-7
CASSLGAGAYNEQFF	TGTGCCAGCAGCCTTGGTGCGGGAGCGTACAATGAGCAGTTCTTC	TRBD2	15	few	TRBJ2-1	TRBV5-6
CASSAGGQGREKLFF	TGTGCCAGCAGCGCCGGGGGACAGGGCCGCGAAAAACTGTTTTTT	TRBD1	15	once	TRBJ1-4	TRBV9
CASSEAGTGDDNEQFF	TGTGCCAGCAGTGAAGCGGGGACAGGGGATGACAATGAGCAGTTCTTC	TRBD1	16	-	TRBJ2-1	TRBV25-1
CASSYRGGGTDTQYF	TGTGCCAGCAGTTATAGGGGAGGCGGCACAGATACGCAGTATTTT	-	15	-	TRBJ2-3	TRBV6-5
CASSLDNQGRGWYGYTF	TGTGCCAGCAGCTTAGATAATCAAGGCAGGGGGTGGTATGGCTACACCTTC	TRBD1	17	-	TRBJ1-2	TRBV11-2
CASSRPDGNTDTQYF	TGTGCCAGCAGCCGCCCGGACGGGAACACAGATACGCAGTATTTT	-	15	once	TRBJ2-3	TRBV5-6
CASRAALSARDTQYF	TGTGCCAGCAGGGCAGCCCTTAGTGCGAGGGATACGCAGTATTTT	-	15	-	TRBJ2-3	TRBV11-2
CASRGESGYGYTF	TGTGCCAGCCGGGGGGAATCCGGCTATGGCTACACCTTC	-	13	-	TRBJ1-2	TRBV2
CASSDRDRGPETQYF	TGTGCCAGCAGTGACCGGGACAGGGGGCCGGAGACCCAGTACTTC	TRBD1	15	-	TRBJ2-5	TRBV6-1
CASRGDSSTNEKLFF	TGCGCCAGCAGAGGGGACAGTTCAACTAATGAAAAACTGTTTTTT	TRBD1	15	-	TRBJ1-4	TRBV5-1
CASSELETGPDTQYF	TGTGCCAGCAGTGAACTCGAGACAGGGCCCGATACGCAGTATTTT	TRBD1	15	few	TRBJ2-3	TRBV6-1
CASSFGGSQPQHF	TGTGCCAGCAGCTTCGGGGGATCTCAGCCCCAGCATTTT	-	13	-	TRBJ1-5	TRBV5-6
CASSLGTNSAKNIQYF	TGTGCCAGCAGCCTGGGGACTAACTCAGCCAAAAACATTCAGTACTTC	TRBD2	16	-	TRBJ2-4	TRBV9
CASRPTQYTDTQYF	TGTGCCAGCAGACCGACTCAGTACACAGATACGCAGTATTTT	-	14	-	TRBJ2-3	TRBV2